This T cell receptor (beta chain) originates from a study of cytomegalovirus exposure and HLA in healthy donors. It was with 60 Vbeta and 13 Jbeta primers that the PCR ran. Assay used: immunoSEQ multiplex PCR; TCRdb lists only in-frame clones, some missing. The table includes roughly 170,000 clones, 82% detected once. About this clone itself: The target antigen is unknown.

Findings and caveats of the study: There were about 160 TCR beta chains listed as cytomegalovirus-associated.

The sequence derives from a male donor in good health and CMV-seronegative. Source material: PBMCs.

The CDR3 reads CASREQGSSGAEAFF. CDR3 DNA: TGTGCCAGCAGGGAGCAGGGTTCCTCGGGTGCTGAAGCTTTCTTT. J is TRBJ1-1 and V is TRBV2, with TRBD1 as a possible D gene (5 bases). The CDR3 extends over 15 amino acids. V lost 6 bases and J lost 6, with 20 bases in between. Looked up from germline, CDR1 is SNHLY and CDR2 is FYNNEI.